This T cell receptor beta chain was sequenced during a study of Ad26.COV2.S vaccination and SARS-CoV-2 variants. General study results and limits: Reportedly, spike-specific CD8+ and CD4+ T cell responses achieved substantial breadth once vaccination had taken place.

Treatment denoted: around 19 received Ad26.COV2.S at low or high dose, single or two shots; about 5 received placebo; per-sample allocation not given. Material that was analyzed had been drawn on day 63 after the first vaccine or placebo injection. Libraries were prepared by immunoSEQ multiplex PCR; TCRdb keeps only in-frame clonotypes and omits some of them. The sample yields about 400,000 clones, about 83% seen once. CDR1 is SNHLY, CDR2 FYNNEI, per germline. Trimming removed 6 bases at V and 5 bases at J, with 16 bases between. The CDR3 sequence is 14 residues long. Worth noting for this clone: Its antigen is not identified.

This TCR came from a person between 18 and 60 years old who received the Ad26.COV2.S COVID-19 vaccine or a placebo. V is TRBV2 and J is TRBJ2-5, with a possible D match to TRBD2 (5 bases). This specimen was peripheral blood, taken in a trial of Ad26.COV2.S vaccine versus placebo. The CDR3, as DNA: TGTGCCAGCAGGTGGAGGCTCTCACCGGAGACCCAGTACTTC. It translates to CASRWRLSPETQYF.